The 21 T cell receptor beta chains reported below all come from one sample, sequenced in a study of T cells in Graves' hyperthyroidism and ophthalmopathy. There were TCR beta CDR3 regions amplified from RNA transcripts. The HTBI primer set served for first-round RT-PCR of the TCR CDR3. TCRdb used MiXCR to reprocess the multiplex PCR reads, holding one entry per CDR3 protein. Of roughly 650,000 distinct CDR3 sequences in the sample, 16% are singletons; the top ten hold under 3.5%. Specimen: blood. Receptors were obtained from a woman between 40 and 50 years old with Graves' ophthalmopathy.

Ten or more counts support this clonotype. This chain connects TRBV28 to TRBJ2-7, with 11 nucleotides matching TRBD2. J was trimmed by 3 bases and V by 8 bases; bases with no gene match: 9. This CDR3 has 15 amino acids. Germline V gene lookup returns CDR1 MDHEN and CDR2 SYDVKM. The CDR3 DNA follows: TGTGCCAGCTTGAGCGGGACTAGCGGTTACTACGAGCAGTACTTC. It yields the protein CASLSGTSGYYEQYF.

V and J are TRBV9 and TRBJ2-1; possible D gene TRBD2, 7 bases. Looked up from germline, CDR1 is SGDLS and CDR2 is YYNGEE. CDR3 length equals 17 residues. Trimming removed 4 bases from V and 8 bases from J, with 25 bases in between. The CDR3 reads CASSLYGGGPALDEQFF. The CDR3 DNA is TGTGCCAGCAGCTTATATGGGGGGGGGCCAGCCCTCGATGAGCAGTTCTTC. The full variable domain, its missing parts supplied by reference TRBV9 and TRBJ2-1, is DSGVTQTPKHLITATGQRVTLRCSPRSGDLSVYWYQQSLDQGLQFLIQYYNGEERAKGNILERFSAQQFPDLHSELNLSSLELGDSALYFCASSLYGGGPALDEQFFGPGTRLTVL.

Ten or more counts support this clonotype. The chain recombines TRBV28 with TRBJ2-7, with 11 bases that match TRBD2. CDR1 MDHEN and CDR2 SYDVKM come from the germline V gene. CDR3 length equals 15 residues. The V segment lost 8 bases and the J segment 1 base; nucleotides outside the gene matches: 7. DNA for the CDR3: TGTGCCAGCGCCTCACTAGCGGGAGTTTCCTACGAGCAGTACTTC. The encoded protein is CASASLAGVSYEQYF.

There are many counts of this clonotype. The chain combines TRBV28 with TRBJ1-2; 7 bases are shared with TRBD1. V was pared by 7 bases and J by 7 bases, with 12 bases of the junction left unmatched. CDR1 and CDR2 from the germline V gene are MDHEN and SYDVKM. This CDR3 spans 14 amino acids. As DNA, the CDR3 is TGTGCCAGCATCAGGGGGAACGGACGGACTGGCTACACCTTC. This gives the protein CASIRGNGRTGYTF.

This clonotype was recorded many times. CDR3 DNA: TGTGCCAGCAGCCCACGGGACTTCTATGGCTACACCTTC. Translating it yields CASSPRDFYGYTF. The rearrangement joins TRBV6-1 to TRBJ1-2; the D gene is possibly TRBD1 (5 bases). CDR1 MNHNS and CDR2 SASEGT come from the germline V gene. CDR3 length equals 13 residues. V gave up 6 bases and J gave up 4 bases, with 12 bases separating them.

The chain carries TRBV2 and TRBJ1-5; TRBD1 is a possible D gene (5 bases). The CDR3 contains 15 residues. Trimming took off 10 bases at V and 0 bases at J, with 16 bases between the two ends. Germline CDR1 is SNHLY and CDR2 is FYNNEI. The CDR3 DNA sequence: TGTGCCACCTCAGTGGGACCCATTAGCAATCAGCCCCAGCATTTT. Its protein is CATSVGPISNQPQHF.

The chain joins TRBV18 to TRBJ2-3; D call uncertain. The germline gives CDR1 KGHSH, CDR2 LQKENI. V was shortened by 3 bases and J by 1 base, with 11 bases between the two germline ends. The CDR3 contains 15 residues. The CDR3 DNA is TGTGCCAGCTCACCCCCTGGGCTAGGCACAGATACGCAGTATTTT. Translated, it gives CASSPPGLGTDTQYF.

In its sample, this clonotype was seen a few times. The chain combines TRBV5-1 with TRBJ2-1; D may be TRBD1 (6 bases). V was cut by 4 bases and J by 14 bases, with 16 bases left in between. The germline gives CDR1 SGHRS, CDR2 YFSETQ. The CDR3 spans 12 residues. The DNA of the CDR3 is TGCGCCAGCAGCGGGCACCGGGACACGAAGTTCTTC. This codes for CASSGHRDTKFF. The whole variable domain, remainder taken from reference TRBV5-1 and TRBJ2-1, is KAGVTQTPRYLIKTRGQQVTLSCSPISGHRSVSWYQQTPGQGLQFLFEYFSETQRNKGNFPGRFSGRQFSNSRSEMNVSTLELGDSALYLCASSGHRDTKFFGPGTRLTVL.

A few counts support this clonotype. V gene TRBV10-2 combines with J gene TRBJ2-7; 12 bases are a match to TRBD2. The CDR3 length is 15 residues. The germline gives CDR1 WSHSY, CDR2 SAAADI. With 3 bases clipped from V and 3 bases from J, the junction kept 3 bases outside the gene matches. CDR3 bases: TGCGCCAGCAGTGACCTAGCGGGAGGGCACTACGAGCAGTACTTC. This sequence encodes CASSDLAGGHYEQYF.

In its sample, this clonotype was seen many times. Relative to the germline gene, one junction end is altered; a read error may explain this. The J gene is TRBJ2-3, the V gene TRBV7-7; 9 bases line up with TRBD2. Germline assignment: CDR1 SSHAT and CDR2 FNYEAQ (reference sequence). The CDR3 loop spans 17 amino acids. In DNA form, the CDR3 reads TGTGCTAGCAGCTTATTTGGCGGGGGGGCCTGCACAGATACGCAGTATTTT. Residues: CASSLFGGGACTDTQYF.

This clonotype was seen at least ten times. The chain is built from TRBV7-9 and TRBJ1-1, with a weak D call TRBD1 (5 bases). The length of the CDR3 is 12 residues. The germline V and J ends were trimmed by 1 base and 10 bases, with 10 bases remaining between them. CDR1 is SEHNR, CDR2 FQNEAQ, per germline (reference sequence). CDR3 region: CASSLGEGVAFF. The CDR3 nucleotides read TGTGCCAGCAGCTTAGGCGAAGGGGTAGCTTTCTTT.

There are a few counts of this clonotype. The CDR3 DNA follows: TGTGCCAGTAGTGTACAGGGCGGAGAGACCCAGTACTTC. As protein: CASSVQGGETQYF. V is TRBV19 and J is TRBJ2-5, with D tentatively TRBD1 (6 bases). In germline, CDR1 is LNHDA, CDR2 SQIVND (reference sequence). This CDR3 comprises 13 residues. Trimming took off 5 bases at V and 4 bases at J, with 11 bases between the two ends.

The V gene is TRBV2, the J gene TRBJ1-3; 8 bases are shared with TRBD1. The V gene's germline CDR1 is SNHLY and CDR2 FYNNEI. The trim removed 6 bases at V and 8 bases at J, leaving 9 bases unmatched. The CDR3 totals 14 residues. The CDR3 protein is CASRRDRGGDTIYF. The CDR3 DNA follows: TGTGCCAGCAGGCGAGACAGGGGAGGCGACACCATATATTTT.

The chain links TRBV7-2 to TRBJ2-7; a weak D match, TRBD2 (5 bases). The length of the CDR3 is 15 residues. Germline CDR1 reads SGHTA; CDR2 reads FQGNSA. Deletions cut 5 bases from V and 2 bases from J, with 16 bases between. The CDR3 nucleotides are TGTGCCAGCAGCCTCAAAACTAGTGCCACCTACGAGCAGTACTTC. Amino acids: CASSLKTSATYEQYF.

This clonotype was observed many times. The chain has TRBV2 and TRBJ2-1, with D tentatively TRBD2 (5 bases). CDR3 length: 14 residues. Between the trimmed V and J ends, which lost 3 bases and 11 bases, there was a span of 17 bases. Germline CDR1 is SNHLY and CDR2 is FYNNEI. Here the CDR3 reads CASSEVAYLGKQFF. CDR3 nucleotides: TGTGCCAGCAGTGAGGTTGCCTATCTCGGGAAGCAGTTCTTC.

The V gene is TRBV6-1, the J gene TRBJ2-6; D might be TRBD1 (6 bases). V lost 6 bases and J lost 0, with 15 bases in between. The CDR3 length is 17 residues. Germline loops: CDR1 MNHNS, CDR2 SASEGT. CDR3 nucleotides: TGTGCCAGCAGCCCAGGGGTAGGGAACTCTGGGGCCAACGTCCTGACTTTC. Translating it yields CASSPGVGNSGANVLTF.

This clonotype was picked up one time. The J gene is TRBJ2-1, the V gene TRBV5-1; TRBD2 matches 9 bases. Germline V gene lookup returns CDR1 SGHRS and CDR2 YFSETQ. Germline trimming cut 4 bases from V and 4 bases from J; bases unmatched to any gene: 6. The length of the CDR3 is 15 residues. CDR3 loop: CASSTLAGIYNEQFF. The CDR3 nucleotides read TGCGCCAGCAGCACTCTAGCGGGGATTTACAATGAGCAGTTCTTC.

This clonotype was counted between two and nine times. The rearrangement uses TRBV30 and TRBJ2-5; D may correspond to TRBD1 or TRBD2 (6 bases each). The V and J ends lost 2 bases and 2 bases respectively, with 9 bases between them. CDR3 length: 13 residues. Germline assignment: CDR1 GTSNPN and CDR2 SVGIG (reference sequence). CDR3 residues: CAWSWGAQETQYF. CDR3 bases: TGTGCCTGGAGTTGGGGGGCACAAGAGACCCAGTACTTC.

This clonotype was recorded at least ten times. The chain couples TRBV11-2 to TRBJ2-2, with 7 positions matching TRBD2. V lost 8 bases to trimming and J lost 7 bases; unmatched junction nucleotides: 4. The CDR3 extends over 12 amino acids. Germline V lookup: CDR1 SGHAT, CDR2 FQNNGV. The CDR3: CASAGEVGELFF. CDR3 nucleotides: TGTGCCAGCGCGGGAGAGGTCGGGGAGCTGTTTTTT. Together with reference TRBV11-2 and TRBJ2-2, the CDR3 gives the full variable domain: EAGVAQSPRYKIIEKRQSVAFWCNPISGHATLYWYQQILGQGPKLLIQFQNNGVVDDSQLPKDRFSAERLKGVDSTLKIQPAKLEDSAVYLCASAGEVGELFFGEGSRLTVL.

CDR3 bases: TGTGCCAGCAGGCCCGTGGGCGAGCAGTTCTTC. This encodes CASRPVGEQFF. V gene TRBV2 combines with J gene TRBJ2-1, with D unclear. V was shortened by 6 bases and J by 10 bases, with 10 bases between the two germline ends. Germline values: CDR1 SNHLY, CDR2 FYNNEI. This CDR3 comprises 11 residues.

The CDR3 sequence is CASRRTGDYGYTF. The CDR3 DNA is TGTGCCAGCAGGCGGACAGGGGACTATGGCTACACCTTC. The J gene is TRBJ1-2, the V gene TRBV27; TRBD1 aligns across 9 bases. Germline V gene lookup returns CDR1 MNHEY and CDR2 SMNVEV (reference sequence). The CDR3 runs 13 residues. Losses at the gene ends were 6 bases for V and 3 bases for J; bases not matched to a gene: 2.